This is a list of T cell receptor beta chains from one sample in a study of OX40 agonist ivuxolimab in advanced cancers. This table comes from immunoSEQ multiplex PCR, and its TCRdb copy is limited to in-frame clones, with some not included. The sample includes tens of thousands of clones, 70% to 90% of them seen just once. The material sequenced was CD4+ or CD8+ T cells sorted from blood, taken in a trial of the OX40 agonist ivuxolimab. All receptors derive from an adult with an advanced solid tumor such as melanoma, head and neck, liver or kidney cancer. Each CDR3 is given with its conserved first and last residue. D genes are given only for firm matches. Only part of the rows carry a size: once, few, many, or a class if the clone is expanded.

clone_size	d_call	v_call	j_call	cdr3_aa	cdr3_nt
-	-	TRBV10-2	TRBJ2-7	CASEMGGSSYERYF	TGCGCCAGCGAAATGGGCGGGTCCTCCTACGAGCGGTACTTC
-	TRBD2	TRBV5-4	TRBJ2-2	CASSLGGRVSANTGELFF	TGTGCCAGCAGCTTGGGCGGGAGGGTATCCGCGAACACCGGGGAGCTGTTTTTT
-	TRBD2	TRBV6-1	TRBJ2-7	CASDLTAGSFTVQYF	TGTGCCAGCGACCTCACAGCGGGATCTTTTACGGTGCAGTACTTC
-	TRBD1	TRBV10-1	TRBJ2-7	CASSGNTADRGLGEQYF	TGCGCCAGCAGTGGAAATACTGCGGACAGGGGGCTAGGTGAGCAGTACTTC
-	TRBD1	TRBV7-2	TRBJ1-2	CASSAGQGVYGYTF	TGTGCCAGCAGCGCTGGACAGGGGGTCTATGGCTACACCTTC
once	-	TRBV28	TRBJ1-5	CASSPGSHSNQPQHF	TGTGCCAGCAGTCCCGGCAGTCATAGCAATCAGCCCCAGCATTTT
-	-	TRBV28	TRBJ1-5	CASRGNNQPQHF	TGTGCCAGCAGGGGGAACAATCAGCCCCAGCATTTT
few	TRBD1	TRBV7-9	TRBJ1-1	CASSSVRDSLIKAFF	TGTGCCAGCAGCTCCGTTCGGGACAGCTTAATTAAAGCTTTCTTT
-	-	TRBV2	TRBJ2-1	CASSQDTRSSYNEQFF	TGTGCCAGCAGTCAGGACACGCGGAGCTCCTACAATGAGCAGTTCTTC
once	TRBD2	TRBV10-3	TRBJ2-7	CAISRTSGYTYEQYF	TGTGCCATCAGCCGGACTAGCGGATACACTTACGAGCAGTACTTC
-	-	TRBV6-5	TRBJ1-1	CASSAVSEAFF	TGTGCCAGCAGTGCGGTATCTGAAGCTTTCTTT
-	-	TRBV9	TRBJ2-7	CASSVGRLRSYEQYF	TGTGCCAGCAGCGTCGGGAGATTGCGGTCCTACGAGCAGTACTTC
-	-	TRBV11-2	TRBJ2-7	CASSPRTIGEQYF	TGTGCCAGCAGCCCCCGGACGATAGGGGAGCAGTACTTC
-	TRBD1	TRBV4-3	TRBJ1-6	CASSQGPGFRDSHNFRDSPLHF	TGCGCCAGCAGCCAAGGGCCAGGATTCCGGGACAGCCATAATTTTAGGGATTCACCCCTCCACTTT
-	-	TRBV9	TRBJ1-3	CASSGQILSSGNTIYF	TGTGCCAGCAGCGGACAGATCCTCTCTTCTGGAAACACCATATATTTT
-	-	TRBV5-6	TRBJ2-7	CASIRLGTSYEQYF	TGTGCCAGCATTCGGCTCGGGACTTCCTACGAGCAGTACTTC
once	-	TRBV5-4	TRBJ1-1	CAIGGGPNTEAFF	TGTGCCATCGGGGGGGGGCCGAACACTGAAGCTTTCTTT
-	-	TRBV7-2	TRBJ1-5	CASSLGQGSRQPQHF	TGTGCCAGCAGCTTAGGGCAGGGTAGCCGTCAGCCCCAGCATTTT
-	TRBD1	TRBV7-9	TRBJ2-5	CASSRQGAGETQYF	TGTGCCAGCAGCCGACAGGGGGCGGGAGAGACCCAGTACTTC
-	-	TRBV2	TRBJ2-1	CASSPQGGSMNEQFF	TGTGCCAGCAGCCCTCAGGGGGGTAGTATGAATGAGCAGTTCTTC
once	-	TRBV5-1	TRBJ1-2	CASRQAQGTHYGYTF	TGCGCCAGCAGGCAGGCGCAGGGAACCCACTATGGCTACACCTTC
once	-	TRBV28	TRBJ2-7	CASSLSRAAYEQYF	TGTGCCAGCAGTTTAAGTAGGGCCGCCTACGAGCAGTACTTC
-	-	TRBV5-1	TRBJ2-6	CASSLSGANVLTF	TGCGCCAGCAGCCTCTCTGGGGCCAACGTCCTGACTTTC
-	TRBD1	TRBV19	TRBJ1-1	CASSRDRGSWGTEAFF	TGTGCCAGTAGTAGAGACAGGGGATCCTGGGGGACTGAAGCTTTCTTT
-	TRBD1	TRBV11-2	TRBJ1-1	CASSERGDSMNTEAFF	TGTGCCAGCAGCGAACGTGGGGACAGCATGAACACTGAAGCTTTCTTT
-	TRBD1	TRBV5-6	TRBJ2-4	CASRGDRAKNIQYF	TGTGCCAGCAGGGGGGACAGAGCCAAAAACATTCAGTACTTC
-	TRBD1	TRBV7-9	TRBJ2-7	CASSFASAGQGVYEQYF	TGTGCCAGCAGCTTTGCATCCGCTGGACAGGGAGTCTACGAGCAGTACTTC
-	TRBD1	TRBV18	TRBJ2-7	CASSPRGTGGSEQYF	TGTGCCAGCTCACCACGAGGGACAGGGGGAAGCGAGCAGTACTTC
-	-	TRBV7-2	TRBJ1-1	CASSLVSTGLNTEAFF	TGTGCCAGCAGCTTAGTTTCCACAGGATTGAACACTGAAGCTTTCTTT
-	-	TRBV29-1	TRBJ1-1	CSVRTHLNTEAFF	TGCAGCGTTCGGACACACCTGAACACTGAAGCTTTCTTT
-	-	TRBV28	TRBJ1-2	CASSRRTAASNYGYTF	TGTGCCAGCAGTCGCCGGACAGCTGCATCTAACTATGGCTACACCTTC
-	-	TRBV28	TRBJ2-7	CASHNTGPPYEQYF	TGTGCCTCCCACAATACGGGGCCCCCCTACGAGCAGTACTTC
-	-	TRBV2	TRBJ1-5	CASSRDTSNQPQHF	TGTGCCAGCAGTCGGGACACTAGCAATCAGCCCCAGCATTTT
-	-	TRBV6-1	TRBJ1-3	CASSERPVEQGNTIYF	TGTGCCAGCAGTGAACGACCCGTCGAACAAGGAAACACCATATATTTT
-	-	TRBV14	TRBJ2-3	CASSQGGVRGRLTDTQYF	TGTGCCAGCAGCCAAGGGGGGGTCCGGGGACGTCTCACAGATACGCAGTATTTT
-	-	TRBV6-1	TRBJ1-2	CASNWAGYGYTF	TGTGCCAGCAATTGGGCTGGCTATGGCTACACCTTC
-	-	TRBV6-1	TRBJ1-1	CASRPLQGWIEAFF	TGTGCCAGCAGACCCCTTCAGGGGTGGATTGAAGCTTTCTTT
-	-	TRBV5-1	TRBJ1-3	CASSLGQGGTGNTIYF	TGCGCCAGCAGCTTAGGGCAGGGAGGAACTGGAAACACCATATATTTT
-	-	TRBV11-2	TRBJ1-5	CASSLAWGQPQHF	TGTGCCAGCAGCTTAGCCTGGGGTCAGCCCCAGCATTTT
-	-	TRBV5-4	TRBJ1-1	CASSLPQGSAEAFF	TGTGCCAGCAGCTTACCTCAGGGGAGCGCTGAAGCTTTCTTT
-	-	TRBV11-2	TRBJ2-7	CASSLNRQGGVGQYF	TGTGCCAGCAGCTTAAACCGGCAGGGTGGGGTCGGGCAGTACTTC
once	-	TRBV19	TRBJ1-5	CASSWRERDQPQHF	TGTGCCAGTAGTTGGAGGGAGAGGGATCAGCCCCAGCATTTT
-	TRBD1	TRBV19	TRBJ2-7	CASSPGQGAYEQYF	TGTGCCAGTAGTCCGGGACAGGGGGCTTACGAGCAGTACTTC
-	-	TRBV25-1	TRBJ1-6	CASQPGPEGSPLHF	TGTGCCAGCCAACCGGGACCTGAGGGATCACCCCTCCACTTT
once	-	TRBV5-1	TRBJ1-1	CASTGHGQQTEAFF	TGCGCCAGCACTGGACACGGACAGCAGACTGAAGCTTTCTTT
-	-	TRBV6-5	TRBJ1-3	CASGSSGNTIYF	TGTGCCAGTGGAAGCTCTGGAAACACCATATATTTT
-	TRBD1	TRBV27	TRBJ1-2	CASSLKGAGYGYTF	TGTGCCAGCAGTTTAAAGGGGGCCGGCTATGGCTACACCTTC
once	-	TRBV28	TRBJ1-1	CASSFNDLTEAFF	TGTGCCAGCAGTTTCAATGATTTAACTGAAGCTTTCTTT
once	-	TRBV5-1	TRBJ2-2	CASSSRPESPHTGELFF	TGCGCCAGCAGCTCAAGACCGGAGAGCCCCCACACCGGGGAGCTGTTTTTT
-	-	TRBV7-9	TRBJ2-2	CASSALTLVDTGELFF	TGTGCCAGCAGTGCCTTAACCTTGGTGGACACCGGGGAGCTGTTTTTT
once	-	TRBV11-3	TRBJ1-1	CASSSTPNTEAFF	TGTGCCAGCAGCTCGACACCGAACACTGAAGCTTTCTTT